The TCR beta chain described here comes from a study of Ad26.COV2.S vaccination and SARS-CoV-2 variants. Overall study: Doses of Ad26.COV2.S were injected into muscle once or twice, 56 days apart.

Findings and caveats of the study: TCR breadth and depth estimates may have understated total T cell responses.

Assay used: immunoSEQ multiplex PCR; TCRdb lists only in-frame clones, some missing. Of about 350,000 clones listed, about 87% are singletons. Germline values: CDR1 SGHRS, CDR2 YFSETQ. The CDR3 extends over 15 amino acids. The trim removed 3 bases at V and 7 bases at J, leaving 5 bases unmatched. The treatment is: 15 to 20 received Ad26.COV2.S at low or high dose, single or two shots; 5 received placebo; per-sample allocation not given. Samples came from day 63 after the first vaccine or placebo injection. Donation was by an adult aged 18-55 years who was in Boston. Note on this clone: The target antigen is unknown.

The rearrangement links TRBV5-1 to TRBJ2-2, with 11 bases matching TRBD1. Sequences were derived from peripheral blood, sampled in a trial of Ad26.COV2.S vaccine versus placebo. The TCR originated in a person between 18 and 65 years old who received the Ad26.COV2.S COVID-19 vaccine or a placebo. The CDR3 region is CASSWGQGEIGELFF. DNA of the CDR3: TGCGCCAGCAGCTGGGGACAGGGGGAAATCGGGGAGCTGTTTTTT.